A single sample is the source of the 9 T cell receptor beta chains below, sequenced in a study of OX40 agonist ivuxolimab in advanced cancers. Data came from immunoSEQ multiplex PCR; TCRdb stores just in-frame clones and leaves some out. The profile shows about 58,000 clones, approximately 88% of them singletons. The material sequenced was CD4+ or CD8+ T cells sorted from blood, taken in a trial of the OX40 agonist ivuxolimab. The receptors derive from an adult with an advanced solid tumor such as melanoma, head and neck, liver or kidney cancer.

The chain combines TRBV5-1 with TRBJ2-5; D remains ambiguous. Trimming took off 1 base at V and 4 bases at J, with 14 bases between the two ends. The germline gives CDR1 SGHRS, CDR2 YFSETQ. The CDR3 totals 15 residues. The CDR3 region has the DNA TGCGCCAGCAGCTTGTTGGCAGTCAATCGAGAGACCCAGTACTTC. Its translation: CASSLLAVNRETQYF.

The DNA for the CDR3 is TGTGCCAGCAGCCTCCTTTCCGGCGGGAACTCTGGGGCCAACGTCCTGACTTTC. It translates to CASSLLSGGNSGANVLTF. The rearrangement links TRBV7-2 to TRBJ2-6; a weak D match, TRBD2 (6 bases). The CDR3 totals 18 residues. V gave up 5 bases and J gave up 0 bases, with 17 bases separating them. The germline CDR1 and CDR2 sequences are SGHTA and FQGNSA.

The chain joins TRBV6-1 to TRBJ2-3, with D tentatively TRBD2 (6 bases). In germline, CDR1 is MNHNS, CDR2 SASEGT. Trimming removed 5 bases from V and 5 bases from J, with 14 bases in between. The CDR3 is made up of 14 amino acids. The DNA of the CDR3 is TGTGCCAGCAGTTTCCGATGGAGGGAAGATACGCAGTATTTT. It translates to CASSFRWREDTQYF.

The chain recombines TRBV10-2 with TRBJ2-5; 9 bases map to TRBD2. There are 17 residues in the CDR3. The V and J ends lost 0 bases and 5 bases, in that order; junction bases with no gene match: 10. The germline V gene encodes CDR1 WSHSY and CDR2 SAAADI. CDR3 residues: CASSESQAGGLGETQYF. For the CDR3, the DNA is TGCGCCAGCAGTGAGTCTCAGGCGGGAGGGCTGGGGGAGACCCAGTACTTC.

This chain uses TRBV19 with TRBJ2-5, with 8 bases fitting TRBD2. The CDR3 contains 15 residues. With V trimmed by 6 bases and J by 5 bases, 11 bases remained unmatched. Germline V gene lookup returns CDR1 LNHDA and CDR2 SQIVND (reference sequence). The DNA of the CDR3 is TGTGCCAGTAGAGCGGGTAGCGGGGAGTGGGAGACCCAGTACTTC. Its translation: CASRAGSGEWETQYF.

The rearrangement links TRBV29-1 to TRBJ2-6; possible D gene TRBD2, 6 bases. V lost 5 bases, J lost 5 bases, and 22 bases lay in between. Germline lookup yields CDR1 SQVTM and CDR2 ANQGSEA. CDR3 length equals 17 residues. As DNA, the CDR3 is TGCAGCGTTACGATCCCACTAGCATACAGTCGGGCCAACGTCCTGACTTTC. Translated: CSVTIPLAYSRANVLTF.

The rearrangement joins TRBV18 to TRBJ2-2; no firm D call. CDR3 size: 13 residues. Per the germline V gene, CDR1 is KGHSH and CDR2 is LQKENI. V was clipped by 3 bases and J by 6 bases, with 8 bases between them. Here the CDR3 DNA reads TGTGCCAGCTCACCTGAGGCACCCGGGGAGCTGTTTTTT. It encodes CASSPEAPGELFF.

This clone showed up just once. The rearrangement uses TRBV6-5 and TRBJ1-6; D perhaps matches TRBD1 (6 bases). CDR3 length equals 14 residues. V shed 2 bases and J shed 8 bases, with 10 bases lying between them. Germline V gene sequence: CDR1 MNHEY, CDR2 SVGAGI. CDR3 protein: CASSYRDTDSPLHF. CDR3 DNA: TGTGCCAGCAGTTACCGGGACACGGATTCACCCCTCCACTTT.

The chain is built from TRBV5-6 and TRBJ1-2, with 9 bases identical to TRBD1. After removal of 4 bases from V and 2 bases from J, the junction contained 3 bases not matched to a gene. The CDR3 runs to 14 residues. Germline CDR1 reads SGHDT; CDR2 reads YYEEEE. The CDR3 spells CASSLGQGNYGYTF. CDR3 coding DNA: TGTGCCAGCAGCCTGGGACAGGGCAACTATGGCTACACCTTC.